Listed below are T cell receptor beta chains from one sample, sequenced in a study of T cell responses to AZD1222 COVID-19 vaccine. Some clones are missing from TCRdb's copy, which holds only in-frame ones; the method was immunoSEQ multiplex PCR. The sample includes around 80,000 clones, 70% to 90% of them seen just once. The sample here was peripheral blood, taken 28 days after the second AZD1222 dose. These receptors were taken from an adult who received the AZD1222 COVID-19 vaccine. Each CDR3 is given with its conserved first and last residue. D genes are given only for firm matches. Not every row has a clone size; where given, it reads once, few, many or a size class.

V gene	J gene	clone size	D gene	CDR3 DNA	CDR3 protein
TRBV19	TRBJ2-2	.	.	TGTGCCAGTAGAGTTTACAGGCTGGACACCGGGGAGCTGTTTTTT	CASRVYRLDTGELFF
TRBV12-3/TRBV12-4	TRBJ1-6	once	.	TGTGCCAGCACCCCCTATTATGGTTCACCCCTCCACTTT	CASTPYYGSPLHF
TRBV1	TRBJ2-3	.	.	TGCACCAGCAGCCCGGGACTAGCGGGAGCAGATACGCAGTATTTT	CTSSPGLAGADTQYF
TRBV19	TRBJ1-2	.	.	TGTGCCAGTACCCTAAAGAGGAGGGCTGATGGCTACACCTTC	CASTLKRRADGYTF
TRBV18	TRBJ2-1	.	.	TGTGCCAGCTCACCAAGGGCGGTAGAGGGCAATGAGCAGTTCTTC	CASSPRAVEGNEQFF
TRBV3-1/TRBV3-2	TRBJ2-1	.	.	TGTGCCAGCAGCCAAGAATGGACAGTCTACAATGAGCAGTTCTTC	CASSQEWTVYNEQFF
TRBV4-2	TRBJ1-3	.	TRBD1	TGTGCCAGCAGCCAAGTGGTTGTGAACAGGGGGCCTGGAAACACCATATATTTT	CASSQVVVNRGPGNTIYF
TRBV4-1	TRBJ2-3	.	.	TGCGCCAGCAGCCAGTACACAGATACGCAGTATTTT	CASSQYTDTQYF
TRBV3-1/TRBV3-2	TRBJ2-7	.	.	TGTGCCAGCAGCCCTCTCTCAGGGGCTGGCTACGAGCAGTACTTC	CASSPLSGAGYEQYF
TRBV12-3/TRBV12-4	TRBJ1-5	.	.	TGTGCCAGCAGACTCCTTAGCAATCAGCCCCAGCATTTT	CASRLLSNQPQHF